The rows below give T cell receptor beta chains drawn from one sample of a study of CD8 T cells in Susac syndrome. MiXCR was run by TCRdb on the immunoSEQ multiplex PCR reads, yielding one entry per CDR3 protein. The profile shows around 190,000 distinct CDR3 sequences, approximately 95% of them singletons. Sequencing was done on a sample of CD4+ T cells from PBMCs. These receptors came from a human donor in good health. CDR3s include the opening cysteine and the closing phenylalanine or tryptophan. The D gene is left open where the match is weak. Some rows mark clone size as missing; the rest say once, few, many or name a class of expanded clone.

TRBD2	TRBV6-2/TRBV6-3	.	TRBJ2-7	TGTGCCAGCAGTCGCCAGACTAGCGGGAGTCGGCACGAGCAGTACTTC	CASSRQTSGSRHEQYF
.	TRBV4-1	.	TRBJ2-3	TGCGCCAGCAGCCAACCAGCCCGGGGCTCTAACACAGATACGCAGTATTTT	CASSQPARGSNTDTQYF
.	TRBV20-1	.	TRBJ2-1	TGCAGTGCCCTTGCCAGGTACAATGAGCAGTTCTTC	CSALARYNEQFF
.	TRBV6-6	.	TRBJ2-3	TGTGCCAGCAGTTACTCAGCGGCAGATACGCAGTATTTT	CASSYSAADTQYF
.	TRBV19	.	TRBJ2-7	TGTGCCAGTAGTATAGATCGAGGCGGTGCCTACGAGCAGTACTTC	CASSIDRGGAYEQYF
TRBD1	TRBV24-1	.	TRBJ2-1	TGTGCCACCAGTGATTGGACAGGGGGCACCTACAATGAGCAGTTCTTC	CATSDWTGGTYNEQFF
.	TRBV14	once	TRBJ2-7	TGTGCCAGCAGCCAAGCGTTTAGCGGCGAGCAGTACTTC	CASSQAFSGEQYF
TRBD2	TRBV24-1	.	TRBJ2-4	TGTGCCACCAGTGGTCTAGGACTAGGCCAAGGCATTCAGTACTTC	CATSGLGLGQGIQYF
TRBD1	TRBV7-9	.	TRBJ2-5	TGTGCCAGCAGCTCGACAGGGGGCTTCGGGGAGACCCAGTACTTC	CASSSTGGFGETQYF
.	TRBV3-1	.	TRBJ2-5	TGTGCCAGCAGCCAAGTGATAGAGACCCAGTACTTC	CASSQVIETQYF
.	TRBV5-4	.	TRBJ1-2	TGTGCCAGCAGCAACTCCGGGACACCTTCCGGCTACACCTTC	CASSNSGTPSGYTF
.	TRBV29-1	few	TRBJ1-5	TGCAGCGTTGGGAGTGGGGACAATCAGCCCCAGCATTTT	CSVGSGDNQPQHF
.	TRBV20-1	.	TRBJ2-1	TGCAGTGCTAGATTTAGTTACAATGAGCAGTTCTTC	CSARFSYNEQFF
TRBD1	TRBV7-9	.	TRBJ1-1	TGTGCCAGCACCCAGTCGACCACAGGGGCAGAAGCTTTCTTT	CASTQSTTGAEAFF
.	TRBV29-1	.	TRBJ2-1	TGCAGCGCCCAACAGGGACTAACCTCCTACAATGAGCAGTTCTTC	CSAQQGLTSYNEQFF
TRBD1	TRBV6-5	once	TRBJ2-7	TGTGCCAGCAGTACAGGGACAGAGAACGAGCAGTACTTC	CASSTGTENEQYF
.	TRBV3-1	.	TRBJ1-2	TGTGCCAGCAGCCAAGAAAGCGGGTTCAACTATGGCTACACCTTC	CASSQESGFNYGYTF
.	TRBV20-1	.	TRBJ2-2	TGCAGTGCAAGTAACGCCCAAGGGCGCACCGGGGAGCTGTTTTTT	CSASNAQGRTGELFF
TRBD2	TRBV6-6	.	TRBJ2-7	TGTGCCAGGGGCAAGTGTCCGGGACTAGGGTCCGAGCAGTACTTC	CARGKCPGLGSEQYF
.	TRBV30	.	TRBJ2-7	TGTGCCTGGAGTTTAGGGTTTGCCGGCCACGAGCAGTACTTC	CAWSLGFAGHEQYF
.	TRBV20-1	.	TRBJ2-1	TGCAGTGCTAGAGTAGGACTTGGGCTGGGATACAATGAGCAGTTCTTC	CSARVGLGLGYNEQFF
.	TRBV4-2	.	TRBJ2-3	TGTGCCAGCAGCCAAGATCAGAGGCCCCGCACAGATACGCAGTATTTT	CASSQDQRPRTDTQYF
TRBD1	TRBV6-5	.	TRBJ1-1	TGTGCCAGCAGTAGATCGACAGGGAGTACTGAAGCTTTCTTT	CASSRSTGSTEAFF